This entry lists 25 T cell receptor beta chains sequenced from one sample in a study of OX40 agonist ivuxolimab in advanced cancers. Only in-frame clones appear in the TCRdb table, and some are missing; sequencing was by immunoSEQ multiplex PCR. Of about 34,000 clones in the sample, about four fifths are singletons; the top ten hold over 2.5%. This material consisted of CD4+ or CD8+ T cells sorted from blood, taken in a trial of the OX40 agonist ivuxolimab. These receptors were taken from an adult with an advanced solid tumor such as melanoma, head and neck, liver or kidney cancer.

The chain is built from TRBV2 and TRBJ1-2; TRBD1 matches at 7 bases. CDR1 SNHLY and CDR2 FYNNEI come from the germline V gene. J was trimmed by 2 bases and V by 5 bases; bases with no gene match: 5. This CDR3 has 14 amino acids. The CDR3 is CASSRGRENYGYTF. CDR3 DNA sequence: TGTGCCAGCAGTAGGGGGCGGGAAAACTATGGCTACACCTTC.

The V call is TRBV4-3, the J call TRBJ1-5; no definite D call. Deletions cut 0 bases from V and 7 bases from J, with 19 bases between. The germline gives CDR1 LGHNA, CDR2 YSLEER. The CDR3 contains 17 residues. CDR3 sequence: CASSQDLSGRLGQPQHF. For the CDR3, the DNA is TGCGCCAGCAGCCAAGATCTTAGCGGACGGTTAGGACAGCCCCAGCATTTT.

This clone was observed once. V is TRBV27 and J is TRBJ2-2, with 9 bases fitting TRBD2. Germline-derived CDR1 and CDR2 are MNHEY and SMNVEV (reference sequence). The CDR3 sequence is 16 residues long. V lost 4 bases to trimming and J lost 4 bases; unmatched junction nucleotides: 7. Here the CDR3 DNA reads TGTGCCAGCAGTTGGATAGCGGGAGACCCCACCGGGGAGCTGTTTTTT. This gives the protein CASSWIAGDPTGELFF.

The V and J genes are TRBV29-1 and TRBJ2-1; D is uncertain. The germline V gene has CDR1 SQVTM and CDR2 ANQGSEA. This CDR3 spans 11 amino acids. The ends were cut back, 5 bases at V and 8 bases at J, with 10 bases in the middle. The CDR3 nucleotides read TGCAGCGTTCTCTTGGGGTATGAGCAGTTCTTC. It is translated as CSVLLGYEQFF.

The V call is TRBV6-1, the J call TRBJ2-3, with 10 bases matching TRBD2. With V trimmed by 7 bases and J by 11 bases, 3 bases remained unmatched. Germline V lookup: CDR1 MNHNS, CDR2 SASEGT. The CDR3 is 11 amino acids. DNA of the CDR3: TGTGCCAGCACTAGCGGGGGTCTGCAGTATTTT. Translated: CASTSGGLQYF.

This rearrangement joins TRBV5-5 to TRBJ1-1; D perhaps matches TRBD1 (5 bases). The CDR3 is made up of 14 amino acids. The germline V gene encodes CDR1 SGHKS and CDR2 YYEKEE (reference sequence). V was pared by 3 bases and J by 5 bases, with 14 bases between. The CDR3 sequence is CASSWGGVGTEAFF. The CDR3 DNA sequence: TGTGCCAGCAGCTGGGGCGGAGTAGGGACTGAAGCTTTCTTT.

This clone was observed a few times. The gene calls are TRBV7-2 and TRBJ1-2; D might be TRBD1 (5 bases). CDR1 and CDR2 (germline): SGHTA, FQGNSA. The CDR3 extends over 12 amino acids. The ends were cut back, 2 bases at V and 7 bases at J, with 8 bases in the middle. CDR3 residues: CASSLRTTGYTF. The DNA of the CDR3 is TGTGCCAGCAGCTTACGGACAACTGGCTACACCTTC.

This rearrangement joins TRBV29-1 to TRBJ1-4; perhaps TRBD1 as D (5 bases). The CDR3 runs 14 residues. V was pared by 7 bases and J by 4 bases, with 16 bases between. Germline V CDR1 and CDR2: SQVTM, ANQGSEA. CDR3 nucleotide sequence: TGCAGCGGGAAGTTCGGGGGACTTAATGAAAAACTGTTTTTT. Translating it yields CSGKFGGLNEKLFF.

This chain connects TRBV19 to TRBJ2-5, with 7 bases that match TRBD2. CDR1 and CDR2 (germline): LNHDA, SQIVND (reference sequence). The CDR3 spans 15 residues. V lost 3 bases to trimming and J lost 3 bases; unmatched junction nucleotides: 7. The CDR3 region has the DNA TGTGCCAGTAGTATGACGGGGGGTAGTAAAGAGACCCAGTACTTC. As protein: CASSMTGGSKETQYF.

This clone has just a few counts. The chain is built from TRBV7-2 and TRBJ2-5; unclear D gene. This CDR3 has 12 residues. Germline loops: CDR1 SGHTA, CDR2 FQGNSA. Trimming pared 5 bases from V and 4 bases from J, leaving 8 bases between. The CDR3 nucleotides read TGTGCCAGCAGCCTGAGGTTAGAGACCCAGTACTTC. Translating it yields CASSLRLETQYF.

This clone was picked up a small number of times. The rearrangement uses TRBV28 and TRBJ1-1; 7 bases fit TRBD1. Unmatched junction bases numbered 10, after V lost 6 bases and J lost 3 bases. The CDR3 has 15 amino acids. Germline V gene data show CDR1 as MDHEN and CDR2 as SYDVKM. The CDR3 here is CASRWGQLHHTEAFF. The CDR3 nucleotides are TGTGCCAGCAGATGGGGACAGCTTCACCACACTGAAGCTTTCTTT.

The genes are TRBV7-2 and TRBJ2-7; D may match TRBD1 or TRBD2 (6 bases each). Germline CDR1 is SGHTA and CDR2 is FQGNSA. Between the trimmed V and J ends, which lost 5 bases and 6 bases, there was a span of 11 bases. The CDR3 contains 12 residues. This CDR3 is CASSPGASEQYF. In DNA, the CDR3 is TGTGCCAGCAGCCCGGGGGCTTCCGAGCAGTACTTC.

J is TRBJ2-3 and V is TRBV27, with 13 bases identical to TRBD2. J gave up 0 bases and V 6 bases, and 3 bases lay outside the gene matches. Looked up from germline, CDR1 is MNHEY and CDR2 is SMNVEV (reference sequence). The CDR3 totals 16 residues. CDR3 in DNA: TGTGCCAGCAGGGCACTAGCGGGGGGGAGCACAGATACGCAGTATTTT. Encoded protein: CASRALAGGSTDTQYF.

This chain joins TRBV7-2 and TRBJ2-7; the D is unclear. This CDR3 has 12 residues. Deletions cut 8 bases from V and 0 bases from J, with 8 bases between. From germline, CDR1 is SGHTA and CDR2 FQGNSA. The CDR3 reads CASGFSSYEQYF. The CDR3 DNA reads as TGTGCCAGCGGTTTTAGCTCCTACGAGCAGTACTTC.

The genes are TRBV10-3 and TRBJ1-2; D unresolved. Germline V gene sequence: CDR1 ENHRY, CDR2 SYGVKD. The CDR3 covers 15 residues. Trimming removed 0 bases at V and 1 base at J, with 9 bases between. The CDR3 nucleotides are TGTGCCATCAGTGAGTCGCAATCCAATAACTATGGCTACACCTTC. This encodes CAISESQSNNYGYTF.

The chain joins TRBV4-2 to TRBJ2-7, with D possibly TRBD2 on 7 matching bases. Trimming removed 4 bases at V and 2 bases at J, with 21 bases between. Germline V gene lookup returns CDR1 LGHNA and CDR2 YNFKEQ. The CDR3 covers 17 residues. DNA for the CDR3: TGTGCCAGCAGCCCTCCCAGTGGGGGGGGACAACCCTACGAGCAGTACTTC. This gives the protein CASSPPSGGGQPYEQYF.

This chain joins TRBV5-4 and TRBJ1-2; perhaps TRBD1 as D (6 bases). Between the trimmed V and J ends, which lost 5 bases and 8 bases, there was a span of 16 bases. From germline, CDR1 is SGHNT and CDR2 YYREEE (reference sequence). The CDR3 has 13 residues. The CDR3 DNA reads as TGTGCCAGCAGTCCCACAGGGCCTAGGGGCTACACCTTC. Protein: CASSPTGPRGYTF.

This chain connects TRBV15 to TRBJ2-1; 9 nucleotides match TRBD2. V was pared by 3 bases and J by 6 bases, with 6 bases of the junction left unmatched. Germline V gene lookup returns CDR1 LNHNV and CDR2 YYDKDF (reference sequence). This CDR3 has 15 amino acids. In DNA form, the CDR3 reads TGTGCCACCAGCAGGCCAGCGGGAGGTGGCAATGAGCAGTTCTTC. As protein: CATSRPAGGGNEQFF. Based on the CDR3 plus reference TRBV15 and TRBJ2-1, the full variable domain is DAMVIQNPRYQVTQFGKPVTLSCSQTLNHNVMYWYQQKSSQAPKLLFHYYDKDFNNEADTPDNFQSRRPNTSFCFLDIRSPGLGDTAMYLCATSRPAGGGNEQFFGPGTRLTVL.

This chain connects TRBV23-1 to TRBJ2-2, with D uncertain. TRBV23-1 carries the ORF label, with uncertain function. Trimming shortened V by 2 bases and J by 8 bases, and 6 bases separated the two germline ends. The CDR3 sequence is 12 residues long. The DNA for the CDR3 is TGCGCCAGCAGTCAAACACGGGGGGAGCTGTTTTTT. Its translation: CASSQTRGELFF.

The chain is built from TRBV14 and TRBJ2-3; D call uncertain. Germline V CDR1 and CDR2: SGHDN, FVKESK. V lost 3 bases and J lost 6, with 7 bases in between. CDR3 length: 12 residues. The DNA of the CDR3 is TGTGCCAGCAGCCAGGCGTGGGATACGCAGTATTTT. Translated, it gives CASSQAWDTQYF.

The table lists this clone with a count of one. The V call is TRBV19, the J call TRBJ2-1; a weak D match, TRBD1 (6 bases). The germline gives CDR1 LNHDA, CDR2 SQIVND (reference sequence). CDR3 length equals 13 residues. V lost 6 bases, J lost 7 bases, and 13 bases lay in between. The CDR3 is CASSINRENEQFF. The DNA of the CDR3 is TGTGCCAGTAGCATAAACAGGGAGAATGAGCAGTTCTTC.

This chain connects TRBV20-1 to TRBJ2-5; D ambiguous. Deletions cut 2 bases from V and 5 bases from J, with 6 bases between. Germline CDR1 and CDR2: DFQATT and SNEGSKA (reference sequence). The CDR3 is made up of 11 amino acids. The CDR3 bases are TGCAGTGCTAGACTAGTCGAGACCCAGTACTTC. This codes for CSARLVETQYF.

The rearrangement joins TRBV6-5 to TRBJ1-1; D possibly corresponds to TRBD1 (6 bases). V shed 6 bases and J shed 1 base, with 12 bases lying between them. In germline, CDR1 is MNHEY, CDR2 SVGAGI. This CDR3 region has 14 residues. CDR3 sequence (DNA): TGTGCCAGCAGGAGGGACACCTGGAACACTGAAGCTTTCTTT. Translating gives CASRRDTWNTEAFF.

The V call is TRBV7-2, the J call TRBJ2-5, with TRBD1 matching over 8 bases. Per germline, CDR1 SGHTA and CDR2 FQGNSA. With 4 bases clipped from V and 5 bases from J, the junction kept 6 bases outside the gene matches. This CDR3 is built from 14 residues. The CDR3 here is CASSSGQGAETQYF. The CDR3 region has the DNA TGTGCCAGCAGCTCCGGACAGGGAGCGGAGACCCAGTACTTC.

The genes are TRBV4-3 and TRBJ2-1, with 12 bases fitting TRBD1. This CDR3 contains 19 residues. The ends lost 0 bases at V and 7 bases at J; junction bases unmatched: 13. Per germline, CDR1 LGHNA and CDR2 YSLEER. The CDR3 is CASSQDFPFGTGGSNEQFF. The CDR3 nucleotides are TGCGCCAGCAGCCAAGATTTTCCATTCGGGACAGGGGGCTCAAATGAGCAGTTCTTC.